Sequencing of this T cell receptor beta chain was carried out in a study of T-cell memory formation after mild COVID-19. Study-wide context: Largely, TCR clusters stayed within a single donor. Regarding the study as a whole: Researchers could not confirm that second-wave clones peaking on day 37 targeted SARS-CoV-2.

With 1 base removed from V and 4 bases from J, the gap between germline ends came to 10 bases. This CDR3 region has 14 residues. Per the germline V gene, CDR1 is LGHNA and CDR2 is YSLEER. TCRdb re-called the 5' RACE reads through MiXCR, storing one row per CDR3 protein. The profile shows hundreds of thousands of distinct CDR3 sequences, around a sixth of them singletons. On this clonotype itself: Its antigen is unidentified.

This sequence originates from a man younger than 30 who had mild COVID-19 (a few samples of this study predate the infection). Cell type and time point are not known. The sequenced material came from PBMCs or a T cell subset sorted from them (not recorded which). V is TRBV4-3 and J is TRBJ1-2; TRBD1 might be the D (6 bases). CDR3 protein: CASSQVQGTYGYTF. Here the CDR3 DNA reads TGCGCCAGCAGCCAAGTCCAGGGGACCTATGGCTACACCTTC.